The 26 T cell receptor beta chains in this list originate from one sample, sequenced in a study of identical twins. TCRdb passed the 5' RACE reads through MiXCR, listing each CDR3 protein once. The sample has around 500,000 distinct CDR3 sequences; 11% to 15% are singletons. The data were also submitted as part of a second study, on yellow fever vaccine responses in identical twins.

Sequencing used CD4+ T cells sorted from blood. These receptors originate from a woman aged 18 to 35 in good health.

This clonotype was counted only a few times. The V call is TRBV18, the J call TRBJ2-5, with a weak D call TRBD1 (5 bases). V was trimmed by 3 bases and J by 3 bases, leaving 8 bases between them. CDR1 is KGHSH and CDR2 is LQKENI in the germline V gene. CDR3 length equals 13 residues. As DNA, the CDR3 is TGTGCCAGCTCACCTGAACAGGAAGAGACCCAGTACTTC. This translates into CASSPEQEETQYF.

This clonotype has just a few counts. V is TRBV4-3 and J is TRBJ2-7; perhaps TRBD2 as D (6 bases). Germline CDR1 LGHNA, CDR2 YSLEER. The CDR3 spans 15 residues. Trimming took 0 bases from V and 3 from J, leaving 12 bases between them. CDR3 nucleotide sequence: TGCGCCAGCAGCCAAGATGACGGACTACTCTACGAGCAGTACTTC. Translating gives CASSQDDGLLYEQYF.

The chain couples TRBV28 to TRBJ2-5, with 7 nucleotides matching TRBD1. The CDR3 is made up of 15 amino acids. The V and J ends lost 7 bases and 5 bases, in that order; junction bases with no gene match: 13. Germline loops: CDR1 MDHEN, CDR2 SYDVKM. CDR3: CASKGEVLGQETQYF. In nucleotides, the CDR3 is TGTGCCAGCAAGGGGGAAGTCTTGGGACAGGAGACCCAGTACTTC.

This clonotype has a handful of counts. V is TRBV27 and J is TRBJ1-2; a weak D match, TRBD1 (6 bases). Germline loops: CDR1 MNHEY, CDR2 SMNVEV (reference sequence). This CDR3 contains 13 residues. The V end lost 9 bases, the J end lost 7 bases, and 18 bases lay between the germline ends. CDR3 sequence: CASTTGYGGGYTF. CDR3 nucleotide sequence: TGTGCCAGTACCACAGGGTACGGTGGTGGCTACACCTTC.

CDR3 in amino acids: CASSLRGGHEQFF. In DNA form, the CDR3 reads TGTGCCAGCAGTTTACGGGGGGGTCATGAGCAGTTCTTC. The chain couples TRBV28 to TRBJ2-1; TRBD2 matches 8 bases. Germline trimming cut 2 bases from V and 8 bases from J; bases unmatched to any gene: 2. The CDR3 spans 13 residues. The germline V gene encodes CDR1 MDHEN and CDR2 SYDVKM.

The chain's CDR3 is CASRKLRDTVSYEQYF. Written as DNA, the CDR3 is TGTGCCAGCCGCAAACTCCGGGACACCGTCTCCTACGAGCAGTACTTC. This sequence joins TRBV28 and TRBJ2-7, with D perhaps matching TRBD1 (6 bases). Per the germline V gene, CDR1 is MDHEN and CDR2 is SYDVKM. The CDR3 has 16 amino acids. Trimming removed 8 bases at V and 0 bases at J, with 20 bases between.

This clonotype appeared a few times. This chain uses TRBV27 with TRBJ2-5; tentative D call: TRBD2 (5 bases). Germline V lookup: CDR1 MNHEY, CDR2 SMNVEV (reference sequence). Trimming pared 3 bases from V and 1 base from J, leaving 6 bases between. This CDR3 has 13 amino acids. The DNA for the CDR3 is TGTGCCAGCAGTTTGAGGGCCCAAGAGACCCAGTACTTC. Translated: CASSLRAQETQYF.

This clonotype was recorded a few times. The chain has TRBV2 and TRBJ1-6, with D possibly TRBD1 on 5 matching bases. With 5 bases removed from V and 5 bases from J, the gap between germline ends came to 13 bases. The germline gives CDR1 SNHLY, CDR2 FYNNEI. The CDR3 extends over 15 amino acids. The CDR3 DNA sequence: TGTGCCAGCAGTACCCTGAGGGGTGATAATTCACCCCTCCACTTT. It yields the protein CASSTLRGDNSPLHF.

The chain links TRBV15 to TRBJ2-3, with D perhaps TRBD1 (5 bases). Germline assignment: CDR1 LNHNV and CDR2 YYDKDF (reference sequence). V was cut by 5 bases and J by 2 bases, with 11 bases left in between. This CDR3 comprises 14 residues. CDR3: CATSYRQNTDTQYF. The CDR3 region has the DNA TGTGCCACCAGCTATAGACAGAACACAGATACGCAGTATTTT.

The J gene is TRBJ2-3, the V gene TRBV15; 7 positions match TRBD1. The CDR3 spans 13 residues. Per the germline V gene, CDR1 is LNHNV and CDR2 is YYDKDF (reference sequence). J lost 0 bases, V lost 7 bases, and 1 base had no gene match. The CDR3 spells CATKQGSTDTQYF. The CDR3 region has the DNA TGTGCCACCAAACAGGGGAGCACAGATACGCAGTATTTT.

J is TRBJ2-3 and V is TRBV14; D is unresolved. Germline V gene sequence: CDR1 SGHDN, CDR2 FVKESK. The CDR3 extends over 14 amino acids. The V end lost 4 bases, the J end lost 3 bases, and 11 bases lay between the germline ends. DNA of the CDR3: TGTGCCAGCAGCCCCGCCCTCTGGACAGATACGCAGTATTTT. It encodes CASSPALWTDTQYF.

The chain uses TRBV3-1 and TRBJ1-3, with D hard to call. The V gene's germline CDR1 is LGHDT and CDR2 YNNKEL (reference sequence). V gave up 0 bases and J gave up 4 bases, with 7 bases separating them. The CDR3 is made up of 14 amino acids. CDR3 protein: CASSQDMPGNTIYF. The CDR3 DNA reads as TGTGCCAGCAGCCAAGATATGCCCGGAAACACCATATATTTT.

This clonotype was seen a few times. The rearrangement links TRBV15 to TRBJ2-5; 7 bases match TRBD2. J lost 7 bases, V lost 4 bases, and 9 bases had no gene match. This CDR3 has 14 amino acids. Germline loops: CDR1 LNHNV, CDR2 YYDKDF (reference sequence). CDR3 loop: CATSIRTRGGTQYF. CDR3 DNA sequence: TGTGCCACCAGCATTCGGACTCGCGGGGGGACCCAGTACTTC.

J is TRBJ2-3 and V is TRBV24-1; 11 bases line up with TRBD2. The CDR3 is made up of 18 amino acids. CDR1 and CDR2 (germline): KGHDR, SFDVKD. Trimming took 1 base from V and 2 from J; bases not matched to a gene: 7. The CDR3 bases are TGTGCCACCAGTGATTTACCTAAGACTAGCGGGGACACAGATACGCAGTATTTT. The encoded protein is CATSDLPKTSGDTDTQYF.

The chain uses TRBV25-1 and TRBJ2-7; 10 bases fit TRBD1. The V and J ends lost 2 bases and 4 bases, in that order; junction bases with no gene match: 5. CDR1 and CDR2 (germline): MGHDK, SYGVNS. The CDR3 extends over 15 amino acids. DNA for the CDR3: TGTGCCAGCAGTGAACCGGGACAGGGGAAATACGAGCAGTACTTC. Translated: CASSEPGQGKYEQYF.

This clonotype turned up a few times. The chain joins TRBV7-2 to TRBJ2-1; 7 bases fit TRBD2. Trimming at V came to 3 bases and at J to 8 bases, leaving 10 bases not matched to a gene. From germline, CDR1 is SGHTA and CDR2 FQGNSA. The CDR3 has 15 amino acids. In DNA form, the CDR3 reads TGTGCCAGCAGCTTCTTCGCGGGAGATGCTTATGAGCAGTTCTTC. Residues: CASSFFAGDAYEQFF.

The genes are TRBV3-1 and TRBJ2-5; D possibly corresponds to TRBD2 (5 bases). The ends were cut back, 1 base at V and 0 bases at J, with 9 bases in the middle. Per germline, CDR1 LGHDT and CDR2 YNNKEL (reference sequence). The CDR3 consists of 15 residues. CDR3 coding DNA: TGTGCCAGCAGCCAAGTTCCCGGGGACCAAGAGACCCAGTACTTC. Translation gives CASSQVPGDQETQYF.

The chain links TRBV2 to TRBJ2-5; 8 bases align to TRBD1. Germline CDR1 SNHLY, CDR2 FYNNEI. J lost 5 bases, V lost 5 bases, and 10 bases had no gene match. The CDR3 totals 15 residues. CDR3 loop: CASSPDRGSGETQYF. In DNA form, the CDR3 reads TGTGCCAGCAGTCCCGACAGGGGATCGGGGGAGACCCAGTACTTC.

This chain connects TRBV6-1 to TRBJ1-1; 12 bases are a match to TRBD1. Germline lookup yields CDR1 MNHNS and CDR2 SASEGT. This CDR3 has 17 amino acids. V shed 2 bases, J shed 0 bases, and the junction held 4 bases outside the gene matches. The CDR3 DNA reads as TGTGCCAGCAGTGAACCCGGGACAGGGGGCCTGAACACTGAAGCTTTCTTT. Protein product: CASSEPGTGGLNTEAFF.

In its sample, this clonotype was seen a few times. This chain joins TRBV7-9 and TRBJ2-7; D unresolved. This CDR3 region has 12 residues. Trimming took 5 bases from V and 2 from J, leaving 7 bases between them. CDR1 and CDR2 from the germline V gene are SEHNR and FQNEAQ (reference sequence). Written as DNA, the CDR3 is TGTGCCAGCAGCGTCGGACCCTACGAGCAGTACTTC. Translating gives CASSVGPYEQYF.

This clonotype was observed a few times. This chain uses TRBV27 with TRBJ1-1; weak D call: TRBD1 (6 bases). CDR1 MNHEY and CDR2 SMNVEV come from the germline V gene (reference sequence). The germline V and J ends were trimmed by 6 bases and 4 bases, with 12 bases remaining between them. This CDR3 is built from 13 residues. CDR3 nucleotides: TGTGCCAGCAGCACCCCAGGGGCCACTGAAGCTTTCTTT. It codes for CASSTPGATEAFF.

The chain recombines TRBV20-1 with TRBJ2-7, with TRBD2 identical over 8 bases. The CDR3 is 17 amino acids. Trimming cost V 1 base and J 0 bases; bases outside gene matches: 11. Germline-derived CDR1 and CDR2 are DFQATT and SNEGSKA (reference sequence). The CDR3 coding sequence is TGCAGTGCTAGAGGTACCCCCCTGAGCGGGAGCTCCTACGAGCAGTACTTC. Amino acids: CSARGTPLSGSSYEQYF.

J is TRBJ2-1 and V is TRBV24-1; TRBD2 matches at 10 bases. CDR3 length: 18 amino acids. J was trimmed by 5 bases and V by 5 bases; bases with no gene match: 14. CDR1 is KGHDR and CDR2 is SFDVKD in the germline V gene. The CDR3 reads CATSGRGNLAGAHNEQFF. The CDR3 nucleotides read TGTGCCACCAGTGGTAGGGGGAATCTAGCGGGGGCCCACAATGAGCAGTTCTTC.

The CDR3 nucleotides are TGCAGCGTTCTACAGGGGCACACTGAAGCTTTCTTT. Amino acids: CSVLQGHTEAFF. The genes are TRBV29-1 and TRBJ1-1; 7 nucleotides line up with TRBD1. V lost 5 bases, J lost 3 bases, and 3 bases stayed unmatched. The length of the CDR3 is 12 residues. Germline V lookup: CDR1 SQVTM, CDR2 ANQGSEA.

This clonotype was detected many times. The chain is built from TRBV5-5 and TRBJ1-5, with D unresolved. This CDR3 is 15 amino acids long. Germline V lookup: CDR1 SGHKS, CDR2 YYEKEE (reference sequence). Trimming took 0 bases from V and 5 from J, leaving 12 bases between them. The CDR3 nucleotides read TGTGCCAGCAGCTTGGACGAGCAAAACTATCAGCCCCAGCATTTT. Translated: CASSLDEQNYQPQHF. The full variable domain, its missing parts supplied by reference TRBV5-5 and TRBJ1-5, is DAGVTQSPTHLIKTRGQQVTLRCSPISGHKSVSWYQQVLGQGPQFIFQYYEKEERGRGNFPDRFSARQFPNYSSELNVNALLLGDSALYLCASSLDEQNYQPQHFGDGTRLSIL.

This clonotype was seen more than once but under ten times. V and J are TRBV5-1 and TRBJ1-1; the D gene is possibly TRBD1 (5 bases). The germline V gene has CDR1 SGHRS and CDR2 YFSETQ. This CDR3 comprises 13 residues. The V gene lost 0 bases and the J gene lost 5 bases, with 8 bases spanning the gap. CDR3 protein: CASSLAGTTEAFF. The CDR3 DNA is TGCGCCAGCAGCTTGGCAGGGACTACTGAAGCTTTCTTT.